This T cell receptor beta chain was retrieved from a study of cytomegalovirus exposure and HLA in healthy donors. Points from the study as a whole: Rarity characterized most TCR sequences, yet some public TCRs appeared in many donors.

Primers included in the PCR were 60 Vbeta and 13 Jbeta primers. TCRdb's table, derived via immunoSEQ multiplex PCR, lists solely in-frame clones and lacks some. The sample carries some 270,000 clones, around 80% recorded once. CDR3 length equals 19 residues. V gave up 2 bases and J gave up 0 bases; unmatched junction bases: 6. Germline-derived CDR1 and CDR2 are SGHAT and FQNNGV. This clone was picked up a small number of times. What it binds is unknown. The sequenced sample was PBMCs. The sequence derives from a girl aged 2 to 10 in good health and CMV-seronegative. The gene calls are TRBV11-2 and TRBJ2-2, with TRBD2 identical over 13 bases. The DNA of the CDR3 is TGTGCCAGCAGCTTACGCGGGACTAGCGGGGAATCGAACACCGGGGAGCTGTTTTTT. This translates into CASSLRGTSGESNTGELFF.